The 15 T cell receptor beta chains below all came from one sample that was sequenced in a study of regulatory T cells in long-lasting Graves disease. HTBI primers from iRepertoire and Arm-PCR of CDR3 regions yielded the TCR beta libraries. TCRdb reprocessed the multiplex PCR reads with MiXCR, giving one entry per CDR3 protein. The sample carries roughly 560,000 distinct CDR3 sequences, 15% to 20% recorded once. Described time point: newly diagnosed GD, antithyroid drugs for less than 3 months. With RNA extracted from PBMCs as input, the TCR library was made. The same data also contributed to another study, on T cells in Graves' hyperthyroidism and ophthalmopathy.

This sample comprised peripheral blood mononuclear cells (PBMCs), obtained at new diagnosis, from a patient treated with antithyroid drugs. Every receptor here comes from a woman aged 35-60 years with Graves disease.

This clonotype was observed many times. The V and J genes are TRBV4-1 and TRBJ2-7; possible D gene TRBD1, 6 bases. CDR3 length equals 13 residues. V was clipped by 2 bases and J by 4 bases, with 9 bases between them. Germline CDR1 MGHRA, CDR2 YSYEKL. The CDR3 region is CASSQQQGYEQYF. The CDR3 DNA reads TGCGCCAGCAGCCAACAACAGGGATACGAGCAGTACTTC.

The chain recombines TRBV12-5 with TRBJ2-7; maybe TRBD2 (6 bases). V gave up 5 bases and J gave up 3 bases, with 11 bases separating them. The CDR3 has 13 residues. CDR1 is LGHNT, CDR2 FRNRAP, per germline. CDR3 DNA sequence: TGTGCTAGTGGTCCCCCGGACTACTACGAGCAGTACTTC. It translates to CASGPPDYYEQYF.

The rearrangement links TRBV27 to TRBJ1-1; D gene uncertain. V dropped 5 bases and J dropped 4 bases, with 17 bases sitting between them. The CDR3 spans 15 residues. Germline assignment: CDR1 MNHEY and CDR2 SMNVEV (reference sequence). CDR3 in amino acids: CASSEIRLASTEAFF. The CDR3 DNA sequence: TGTGCCAGCAGTGAGATCAGGCTCGCAAGCACTGAAGCTTTCTTT.

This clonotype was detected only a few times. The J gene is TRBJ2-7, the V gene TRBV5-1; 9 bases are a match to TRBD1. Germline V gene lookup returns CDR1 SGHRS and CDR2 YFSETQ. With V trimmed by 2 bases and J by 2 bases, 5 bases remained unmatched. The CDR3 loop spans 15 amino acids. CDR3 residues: CASSLNYRGPYEQYF. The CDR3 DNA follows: TGCGCCAGCAGCTTAAACTACAGGGGGCCCTACGAGCAGTACTTC.

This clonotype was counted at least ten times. The chain's CDR3 is CASSLDLRGGGRMGEAFF. The CDR3 nucleotides read TGTGCCAGCAGCTTAGATCTACGGGGAGGGGGGCGCATGGGTGAAGCTTTCTTT. V is TRBV11-2 and J is TRBJ1-1, with a weak D call TRBD1 (6 bases). The CDR3 extends over 18 amino acids. Germline assignment: CDR1 SGHAT and CDR2 FQNNGV. Trimming removed 0 bases at V and 7 bases at J, with 24 bases between.

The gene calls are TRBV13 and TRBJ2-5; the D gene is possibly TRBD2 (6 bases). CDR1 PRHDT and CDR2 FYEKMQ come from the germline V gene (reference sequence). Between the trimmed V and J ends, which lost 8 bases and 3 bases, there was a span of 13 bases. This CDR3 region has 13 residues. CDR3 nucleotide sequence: TGTGCCAGCTCATGGTCGGGGGAAGAGACCCAGTACTTC. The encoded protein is CASSWSGEETQYF. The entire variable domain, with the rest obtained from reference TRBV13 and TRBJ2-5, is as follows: AAGVIQSPRHLIKEKRETATLKCYPIPRHDTVYWYQQGPGQDPQFLISFYEKMQSDKGSIPDRFSAQQFSDYHSELNMSSLELGDSALYFCASSWSGEETQYFGPGTRLLVL.

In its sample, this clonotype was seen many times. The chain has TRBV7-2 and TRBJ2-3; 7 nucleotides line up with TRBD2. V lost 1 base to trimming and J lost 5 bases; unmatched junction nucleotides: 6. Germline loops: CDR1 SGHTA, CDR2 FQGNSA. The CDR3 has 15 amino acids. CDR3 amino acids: CASSLELALGDTQYF. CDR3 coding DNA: TGTGCCAGCAGCTTAGAACTAGCGTTAGGAGATACGCAGTATTTT.

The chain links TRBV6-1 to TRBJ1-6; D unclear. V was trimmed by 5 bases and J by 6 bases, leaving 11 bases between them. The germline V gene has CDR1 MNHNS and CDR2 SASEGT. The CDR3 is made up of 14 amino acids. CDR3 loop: CASSRHVGNSPLHF. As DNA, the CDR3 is TGTGCCAGCAGTCGACACGTGGGTAATTCACCCCTCCACTTT.

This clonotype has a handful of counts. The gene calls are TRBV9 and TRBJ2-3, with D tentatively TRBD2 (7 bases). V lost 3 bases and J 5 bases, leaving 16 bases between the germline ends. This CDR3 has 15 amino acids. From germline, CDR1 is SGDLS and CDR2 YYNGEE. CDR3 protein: CASSAPGGLGDTQYF. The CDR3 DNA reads TGTGCCAGCAGCGCCCCGGGGGGCCTAGGAGATACGCAGTATTTT.

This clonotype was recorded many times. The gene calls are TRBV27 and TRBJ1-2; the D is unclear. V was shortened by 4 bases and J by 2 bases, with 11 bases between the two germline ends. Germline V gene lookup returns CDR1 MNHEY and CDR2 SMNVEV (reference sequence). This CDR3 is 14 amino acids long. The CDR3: CASSYGSLNYGYTF. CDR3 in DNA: TGTGCCAGCAGTTACGGCAGCCTAAACTATGGCTACACCTTC.

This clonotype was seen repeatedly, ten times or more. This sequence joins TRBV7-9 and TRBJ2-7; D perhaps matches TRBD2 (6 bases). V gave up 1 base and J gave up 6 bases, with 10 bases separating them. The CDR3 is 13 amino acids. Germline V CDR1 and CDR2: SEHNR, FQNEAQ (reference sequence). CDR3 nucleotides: TGTGCCAGCAGCTTAGGTGTGGGGGGCGAGCAGTACTTC. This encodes CASSLGVGGEQYF.

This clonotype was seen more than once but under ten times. CDR3 in amino acids: CASSPPSHTDTQYF. CDR3 DNA sequence: TGTGCCAGCTCACCACCGTCCCACACAGATACGCAGTATTTT. The chain joins TRBV18 to TRBJ2-3; D call uncertain. There are 14 residues in the CDR3. The V gene's germline CDR1 is KGHSH and CDR2 LQKENI. The V and J ends lost 0 bases and 2 bases respectively, with 6 bases between them.

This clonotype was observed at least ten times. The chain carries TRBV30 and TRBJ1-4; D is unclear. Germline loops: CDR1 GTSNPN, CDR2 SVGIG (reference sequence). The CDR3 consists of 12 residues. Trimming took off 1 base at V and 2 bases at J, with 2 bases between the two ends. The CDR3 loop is CAWSATNEKLFF. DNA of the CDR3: TGTGCCTGGAGTGCGACTAATGAAAAACTGTTTTTT. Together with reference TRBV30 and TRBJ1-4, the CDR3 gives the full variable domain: SQTIHQWPATLVQPVGSPLSLECTVEGTSNPNLYWYRQAAGRGLQLLFYSVGIGQISSEVPQNLSASRPQDRQFILSSKKLLLSDSGFYLCAWSATNEKLFFGSGTQLSVL.

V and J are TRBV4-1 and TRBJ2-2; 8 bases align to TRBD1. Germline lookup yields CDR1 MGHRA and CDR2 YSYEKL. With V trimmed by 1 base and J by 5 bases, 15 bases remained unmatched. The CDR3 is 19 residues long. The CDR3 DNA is TGCGCCAGCAGCCAAGGGAATGGGATACAGGGGGTACTAACCGGGGAGCTGTTTTTT. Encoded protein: CASSQGNGIQGVLTGELFF.

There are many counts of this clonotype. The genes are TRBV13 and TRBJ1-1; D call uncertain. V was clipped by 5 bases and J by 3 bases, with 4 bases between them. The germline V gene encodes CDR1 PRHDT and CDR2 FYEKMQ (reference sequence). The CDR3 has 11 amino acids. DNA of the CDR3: TGTGCCAGCAGCGGGGACACTGAAGCTTTCTTT. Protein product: CASSGDTEAFF.